This note documents a single TCR beta chain sequence. In germline, CDR1 is SGDLS, CDR2 YYNGEE. V was clipped by 2 bases and J by 5 bases, with 13 bases between them. The CDR3 is 14 residues long. These data come from a study of cytomegalovirus exposure and HLA in healthy donors. It was with 60 Vbeta and 13 Jbeta primers that the PCR ran. The assay was immunoSEQ multiplex PCR, and TCRdb's table has in-frame clones only and misses some. This sample has 70,000 to 90,000 clones; roughly 61% occur once, and the top ten carry approximately 16%. Input material: PBMCs. The chain combines TRBV9 with TRBJ1-2; no reliable D call. The receptor comes from a woman aged 40 to 49 in good health and CMV-seropositive. Here the CDR3 DNA reads TGTGCCAGCAGCGTTCAGGTACAGAATTATGGCTACACCTTC. Encoded protein: CASSVQVQNYGYTF.